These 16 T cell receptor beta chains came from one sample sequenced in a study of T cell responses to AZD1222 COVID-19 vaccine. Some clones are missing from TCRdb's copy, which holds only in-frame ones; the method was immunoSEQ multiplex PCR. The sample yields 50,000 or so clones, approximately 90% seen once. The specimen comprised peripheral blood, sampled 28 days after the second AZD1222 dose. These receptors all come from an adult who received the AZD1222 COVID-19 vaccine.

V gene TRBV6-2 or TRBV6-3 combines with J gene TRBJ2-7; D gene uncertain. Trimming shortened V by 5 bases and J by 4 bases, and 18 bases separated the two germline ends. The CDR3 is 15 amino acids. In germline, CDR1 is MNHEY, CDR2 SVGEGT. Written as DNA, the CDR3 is TGTGCCAGCAGTGGCCGTGTGGGCGCAGATTACGAGCAGTACTTC. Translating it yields CASSGRVGADYEQYF.

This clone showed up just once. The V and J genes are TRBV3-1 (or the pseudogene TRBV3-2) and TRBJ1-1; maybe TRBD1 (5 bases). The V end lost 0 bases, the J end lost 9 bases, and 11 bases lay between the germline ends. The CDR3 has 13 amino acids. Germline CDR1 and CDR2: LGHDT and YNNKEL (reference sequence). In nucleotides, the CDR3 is TGTGCCAGCAGCCAAGAAAGAGGGGTCCAAGCTTTCTTT. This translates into CASSQERGVQAFF.

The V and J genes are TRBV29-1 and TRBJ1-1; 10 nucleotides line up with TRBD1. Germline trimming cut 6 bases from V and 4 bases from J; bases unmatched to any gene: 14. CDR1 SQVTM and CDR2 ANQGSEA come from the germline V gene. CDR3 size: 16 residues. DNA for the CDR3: TGCAGCGTAGCGGGACAGGGGATCGGGCTGGGCACTGAAGCTTTCTTT. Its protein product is CSVAGQGIGLGTEAFF.

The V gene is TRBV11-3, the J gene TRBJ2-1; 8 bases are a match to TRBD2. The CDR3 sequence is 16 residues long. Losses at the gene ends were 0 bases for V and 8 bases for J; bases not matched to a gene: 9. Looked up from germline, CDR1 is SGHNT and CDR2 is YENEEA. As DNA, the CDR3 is TGTGCCAGCAGCTTAGATGGTCGGGAGGGCCGGGATGAGCAGTTCTTC. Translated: CASSLDGREGRDEQFF.

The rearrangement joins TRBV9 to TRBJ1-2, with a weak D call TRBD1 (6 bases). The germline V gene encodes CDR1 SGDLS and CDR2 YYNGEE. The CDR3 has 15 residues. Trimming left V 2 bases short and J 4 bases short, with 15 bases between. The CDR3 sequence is CASSVQGRGGYGYTF. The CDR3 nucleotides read TGTGCCAGCAGCGTTCAGGGGCGCGGAGGCTATGGCTACACCTTC.

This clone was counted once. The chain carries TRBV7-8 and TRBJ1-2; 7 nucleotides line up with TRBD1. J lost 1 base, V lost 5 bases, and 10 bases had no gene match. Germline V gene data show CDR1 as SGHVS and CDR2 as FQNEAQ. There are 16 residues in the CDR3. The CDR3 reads CASSPEVRDSNYGYTF. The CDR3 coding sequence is TGTGCCAGCAGCCCCGAGGTCCGGGACAGTAACTATGGCTACACCTTC.

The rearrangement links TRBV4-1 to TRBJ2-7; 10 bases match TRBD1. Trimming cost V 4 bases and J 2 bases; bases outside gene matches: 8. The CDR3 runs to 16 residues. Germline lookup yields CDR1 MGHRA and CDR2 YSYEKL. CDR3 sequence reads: CASSPYAGQGTYEQYF. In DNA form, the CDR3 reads TGCGCCAGCAGCCCCTATGCGGGACAGGGGACCTACGAGCAGTACTTC.

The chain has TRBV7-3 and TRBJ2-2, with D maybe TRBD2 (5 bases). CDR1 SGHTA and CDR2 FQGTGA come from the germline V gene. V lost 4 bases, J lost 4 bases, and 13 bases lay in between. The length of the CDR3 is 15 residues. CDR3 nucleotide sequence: TGTGCCAGCAGCTCCAGCGAGGGTGGCACCGGGGAGCTGTTTTTT. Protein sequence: CASSSSEGGTGELFF.

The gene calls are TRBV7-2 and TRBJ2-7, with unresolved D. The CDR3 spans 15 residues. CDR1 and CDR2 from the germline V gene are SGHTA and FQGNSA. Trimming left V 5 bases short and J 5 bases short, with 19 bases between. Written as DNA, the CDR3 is TGTGCCAGCAGCCGCACGACATTAAACCGGGACGAGCAGTACTTC. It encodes CASSRTTLNRDEQYF.

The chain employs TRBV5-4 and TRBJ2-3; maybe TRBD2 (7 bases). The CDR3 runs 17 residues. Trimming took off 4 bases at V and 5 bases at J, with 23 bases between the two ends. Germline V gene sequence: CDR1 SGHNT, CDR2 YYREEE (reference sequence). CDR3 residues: CASSPGGLAGGRDTQYF. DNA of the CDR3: TGTGCCAGCAGCCCCGGGGGGCTAGCCGGAGGGAGAGATACGCAGTATTTT. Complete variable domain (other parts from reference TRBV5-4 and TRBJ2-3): ETGVTQSPTHLIKTRGQQVTLRCSSQSGHNTVSWYQQALGQGPQFIFQYYREEENGRGNFPPRFSGLQFPNYSSELNVNALELDDSALYLCASSPGGLAGGRDTQYFGPGTRLTVL.

CDR3 loop: CASSQGAARGAEGIGYTF. The CDR3 coding sequence is TGCGCCAGCAGCCAAGGCGCAGCACGGGGCGCCGAGGGGATAGGCTACACCTTC. The chain combines TRBV4-1 with TRBJ1-2; D perhaps matches TRBD1 (5 bases). V was clipped by 1 base and J by 8 bases, with 26 bases between them. Germline V gene lookup returns CDR1 MGHRA and CDR2 YSYEKL. The length of the CDR3 is 18 residues.

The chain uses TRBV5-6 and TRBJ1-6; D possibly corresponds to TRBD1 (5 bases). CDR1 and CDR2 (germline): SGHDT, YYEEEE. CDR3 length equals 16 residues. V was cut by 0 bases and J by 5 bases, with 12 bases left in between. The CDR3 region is CASSLGGPFDNSPLHF. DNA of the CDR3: TGTGCCAGCAGCTTGGGGGGCCCTTTCGATAATTCACCCCTCCACTTT. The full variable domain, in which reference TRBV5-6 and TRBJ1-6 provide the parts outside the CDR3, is DAGVTQSPTHLIKTRGQQVTLRCSPKSGHDTVSWYQQALGQGPQFIFQYYEEEERQRGNFPDRFSGHQFPNYSSELNVNALLLGDSALYLCASSLGGPFDNSPLHFGNGTRLTVT.

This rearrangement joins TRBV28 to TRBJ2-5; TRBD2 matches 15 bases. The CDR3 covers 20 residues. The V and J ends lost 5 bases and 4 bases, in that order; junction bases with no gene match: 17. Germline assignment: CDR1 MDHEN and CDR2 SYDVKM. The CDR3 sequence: CASSQSLGLAGGPSRETQYF. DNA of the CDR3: TGTGCCAGCAGTCAATCCCTTGGACTAGCGGGAGGGCCTTCTAGAGAGACCCAGTACTTC. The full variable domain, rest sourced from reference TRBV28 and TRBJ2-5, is DVKVTQSSRYLVKRTGEKVFLECVQDMDHENMFWYRQDPGLGLRLIYFSYDVKMKEKGDIPEGYSVSREKKERFSLILESASTNQTSMYLCASSQSLGLAGGPSRETQYFGPGTRLLVL.

The CDR3 region has the DNA TGTGCCAGCAGTGTATCGTCCAGGACTGAGCAGTACTTC. Protein sequence: CASSVSSRTEQYF. The rearrangement links TRBV2 to TRBJ2-7; perhaps TRBD2 as D (5 bases). This CDR3 spans 13 amino acids. Germline loops: CDR1 SNHLY, CDR2 FYNNEI. V dropped 4 bases and J dropped 7 bases, with 14 bases sitting between them.

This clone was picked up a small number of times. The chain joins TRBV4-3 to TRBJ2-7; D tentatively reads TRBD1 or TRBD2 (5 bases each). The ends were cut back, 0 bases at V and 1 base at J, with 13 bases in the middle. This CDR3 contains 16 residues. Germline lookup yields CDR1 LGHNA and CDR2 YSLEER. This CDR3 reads CASSQDIGTGSYEQYF. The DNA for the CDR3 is TGCGCCAGCAGCCAAGATATCGGGACGGGGTCCTACGAGCAGTACTTC.

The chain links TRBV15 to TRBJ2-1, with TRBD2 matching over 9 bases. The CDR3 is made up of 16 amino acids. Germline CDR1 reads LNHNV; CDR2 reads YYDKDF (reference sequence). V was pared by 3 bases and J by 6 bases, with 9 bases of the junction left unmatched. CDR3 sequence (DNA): TGTGCCACCAGCAGTCAAAGGGCGGGGGGGCTCAATGAGCAGTTCTTC. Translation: CATSSQRAGGLNEQFF. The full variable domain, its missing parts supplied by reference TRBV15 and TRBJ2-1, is DAMVIQNPRYQVTQFGKPVTLSCSQTLNHNVMYWYQQKSSQAPKLLFHYYDKDFNNEADTPDNFQSRRPNTSFCFLDIRSPGLGDTAMYLCATSSQRAGGLNEQFFGPGTRLTVL.